The present TCR beta chain was sequenced within a study of T-cell memory formation after mild COVID-19. One entry per CDR3 protein, called by TCRdb with MiXCR from the 5' RACE reads. The sample consists of 35,000 to 45,000 distinct CDR3 sequences, 6% to 8% of them appearing once. Study results and limitations: Pre-infection memory held some responding clones, suggesting pre-existing cross-reactive T cells responded.

The sample holds a few counts of this clonotype. No antigen is known for it. The receptor was derived from a man younger than 30 who had mild COVID-19 (a few samples of this study predate the infection). Cell type and time point are not known. Sequenced input: PBMCs or a T cell subset sorted from them (not recorded which).

The CDR3 sequence is CASSPTAEKNIQYF. CDR3 nucleotides: TGTGCCAGCAGCCCAACCGCTGAGAAAAACATTCAGTACTTC. V gene TRBV7-3 combines with J gene TRBJ2-4; D is ambiguous. Germline CDR1 is SGHTA and CDR2 is FQGTGA. The CDR3 extends over 14 amino acids. V was shortened by 5 bases and J by 4 bases, with 12 bases between the two germline ends.